These T cell receptor beta chains were read from a single sample in a study of regulatory T cells in long-lasting Graves disease. TCRdb independently ran MiXCR on the multiplex PCR reads; one entry per CDR3 protein. The data hold roughly 350,000 distinct CDR3 sequences, with 15% to 20% observed a single time. This same sample was also taken into another study, of T cells in Graves' hyperthyroidism and ophthalmopathy.

The material was peripheral blood mononuclear cells (PBMCs), obtained at new diagnosis, from a patient treated with antithyroid drugs. All receptors come from a woman younger than 35 with Graves disease. Both conserved end residues are part of each CDR3. The D gene is left open where the match is weak. Clone size is stated in some rows and not others, as once, few, many or a class when expanded.

clone size: many
J gene: TRBJ1-3
V gene: TRBV18
CDR3 length: 15
D gene: TRBD1
CDR3 DNA: TGTGCCAGCTCACCACCGCGGGACAGGGGATACACCATATATTTT
CDR3 protein: CASSPPRDRGYTIYF

clone size: many
J gene: TRBJ1-4
V gene: TRBV7-9
CDR3 length: 15
D gene: TRBD1
CDR3 DNA: TGTGCCAGCAGCTTGGGACAGGGGGGTAATGAAAAACTGTTTTTT
CDR3 protein: CASSLGQGGNEKLFF

clone size: many
J gene: TRBJ2-3
V gene: TRBV29-1
CDR3 length: 13
D gene: TRBD1
CDR3 DNA: TGCAGCGCCGGGACAGGGGGCACAGATACGCAGTATTTT
CDR3 protein: CSAGTGGTDTQYF

clone size: many
J gene: TRBJ2-1
V gene: TRBV20-1
CDR3 length: 15
D gene: .
CDR3 DNA: TGCAGTGCTAGAGATCGGGACAACTACTACAATGAGCAGTTCTTC
CDR3 protein: CSARDRDNYYNEQFF

clone size: many
J gene: TRBJ2-1
V gene: TRBV27
CDR3 length: 15
D gene: TRBD2
CDR3 DNA: TGTGCCAGCAGTTTAGCAGCGGGGGACTTCTGGGAGCAGTTCTTC
CDR3 protein: CASSLAAGDFWEQFF

clone size: .
J gene: TRBJ2-7
V gene: TRBV27
CDR3 length: 15
D gene: .
CDR3 DNA: TGTGCCAGCAGTTTAAGTTCCGGTTATCTTTACGAGCAGTACTTC
CDR3 protein: CASSLSSGYLYEQYF

clone size: many
J gene: TRBJ2-7
V gene: TRBV10-3
CDR3 length: 14
D gene: .
CDR3 DNA: TGTGCCATCAGTGAATTGGGGGCGCCGGGCGAGCAGTACTTC
CDR3 protein: CAISELGAPGEQYF

clone size: many
J gene: TRBJ2-1
V gene: TRBV27
CDR3 length: 12
D gene: .
CDR3 DNA: TGTGCCACGGGACATTCCGGCAATGAGCAGTTCTTC
CDR3 protein: CATGHSGNEQFF

clone size: .
J gene: TRBJ2-6
V gene: TRBV20-1
CDR3 length: 14
D gene: .
CDR3 DNA: TGCAGTGCTAGAATGGCTTCTGGGGCCAACGTCCTGACTTTC
CDR3 protein: CSARMASGANVLTF

clone size: many
J gene: TRBJ2-1
V gene: TRBV11-3
CDR3 length: 12
D gene: TRBD1
CDR3 DNA: TGTGCCAGCAGCTCTGACAGGGGCAGGCAGTTCTTC
CDR3 protein: CASSSDRGRQFF

clone size: many
J gene: TRBJ2-3
V gene: TRBV11-2
CDR3 length: 18
D gene: .
CDR3 DNA: TGTGCCAGCAGCTTACCCCAGGAACACGAGCCTAGCACAGATACGCAGTATTTT
CDR3 protein: CASSLPQEHEPSTDTQYF

clone size: many
J gene: TRBJ1-1
V gene: TRBV4-1
CDR3 length: 14
D gene: .
CDR3 DNA: TGCGCCAGCAGCCCCCCCGACAGATACACTGAAGCTTTCTTT
CDR3 protein: CASSPPDRYTEAFF

clone size: many
J gene: TRBJ2-5
V gene: TRBV5-1
CDR3 length: 17
D gene: .
CDR3 DNA: TGCGCCAGCAGCTTGGGGGCTTGGGCAGAAACGGAAGAGACCCAGTACTTC
CDR3 protein: CASSLGAWAETEETQYF

clone size: few
J gene: TRBJ2-7
V gene: TRBV6-1
CDR3 length: 16
D gene: TRBD1
CDR3 DNA: TGTGCCAGCAGTGAAATCACTGGGACAGGGGGGGGGAAGCAGTACTTC
CDR3 protein: CASSEITGTGGGKQYF

clone size: few
J gene: TRBJ2-1
V gene: TRBV12-5
CDR3 length: 15
D gene: TRBD2
CDR3 DNA: TGTGCTAGCCAGCGGCCTAGCGGATTCTACAATGAGCAGTTCTTC
CDR3 protein: CASQRPSGFYNEQFF

clone size: few
J gene: TRBJ1-5
V gene: TRBV19
CDR3 length: 17
D gene: TRBD1
CDR3 DNA: TGTGCCAGTAGTATCGGGTGGGGGACAGGCGATAATCAGCCCCAGCATTTT
CDR3 protein: CASSIGWGTGDNQPQHF

clone size: many
J gene: TRBJ2-7
V gene: TRBV12-3/TRBV12-4
CDR3 length: 15
D gene: TRBD1
CDR3 DNA: TGTGCCAGCAGTCGCGGACAGGGGGGCAGATACGAGCAGTACTTC
CDR3 protein: CASSRGQGGRYEQYF

clone size: many
J gene: TRBJ1-2
V gene: TRBV12-3/TRBV12-4
CDR3 length: 14
D gene: TRBD1
CDR3 DNA: TGTGCCAGCAGTTTGAACAGGGGGCGATATGGCTACACCTTC
CDR3 protein: CASSLNRGRYGYTF

clone size: few
J gene: TRBJ2-7
V gene: TRBV7-9
CDR3 length: 14
D gene: .
CDR3 DNA: TGTGCCAGCAGCCAGATTGGGACACCTTACGAGCAGTACTTC
CDR3 protein: CASSQIGTPYEQYF

clone size: .
J gene: TRBJ1-1
V gene: TRBV28
CDR3 length: 15
D gene: TRBD1
CDR3 DNA: TGTGCCAGCAGAATTTTAACAGGGGAGGGAACTGAAGCTTTCTTT
CDR3 protein: CASRILTGEGTEAFF

clone size: few
J gene: TRBJ1-5
V gene: TRBV28
CDR3 length: 14
D gene: TRBD1
CDR3 DNA: TGTGCCAGCAGACCGACAGGGCCCAATCAGCCCCAGCATTTT
CDR3 protein: CASRPTGPNQPQHF

clone size: .
J gene: TRBJ2-1
V gene: TRBV7-9
CDR3 length: 13
D gene: .
CDR3 DNA: TGTGCCAGCAGCTTATTACAATACAATGAGCAGTTCTTC
CDR3 protein: CASSLLQYNEQFF

clone size: many
J gene: TRBJ1-1
V gene: TRBV29-1
CDR3 length: 15
D gene: .
CDR3 DNA: TGCAGCGTTGGACGGCAGGGCATTTCGGACACTGAAGCTTTCTTT
CDR3 protein: CSVGRQGISDTEAFF

clone size: many
J gene: TRBJ2-5
V gene: TRBV28
CDR3 length: 16
D gene: TRBD2
CDR3 DNA: TGTGCCAGCAGTTCAGCTCTAGCGGGGCCGGAAGAGACCCAGTACTTC
CDR3 protein: CASSSALAGPEETQYF

clone size: many
J gene: TRBJ1-1
V gene: TRBV18
CDR3 length: 17
D gene: .
CDR3 DNA: TGTGCCAGCTCACGAGATAATACCGGGACACAGAACACTGAAGCTTTCTTT
CDR3 protein: CASSRDNTGTQNTEAFF

clone size: many
J gene: TRBJ2-3
V gene: TRBV9
CDR3 length: 15
D gene: .
CDR3 DNA: TGTGCCAGCAGCGTAGAGGGGACCGGCACAGATACGCAGTATTTT
CDR3 protein: CASSVEGTGTDTQYF

clone size: many
J gene: TRBJ2-1
V gene: TRBV18
CDR3 length: 15
D gene: .
CDR3 DNA: TGTGCCAGCTCACCAACAGAATTCTCCTACAATGAGCAGTTCTTC
CDR3 protein: CASSPTEFSYNEQFF